This T cell receptor beta chain emerged from a study of early T cells in non-severe SARS-CoV-2 infection. Across the study: Chains stayed unpaired after sequencing of bulk RNA from unsorted whole blood.

The CDR3 totals 12 residues. The V and J ends lost 0 bases and 5 bases respectively, with 4 bases between them. The germline V gene encodes CDR1 SGHRS and CDR2 YFSETQ. Tagging with unique molecular identifiers was applied to individual cDNA molecules. TCRdb reprocessed the 5' RACE reads via MiXCR and lists one record per CDR3 protein. This sample carries tens of thousands of distinct CDR3 sequences, about 8% of them seen once, and the ten largest clones take under 15%. This clonotype was observed a handful of times. Source: whole blood, taken at baseline. This chain joins TRBV5-1 and TRBJ2-3; D gene uncertain. This sequence originates from an adult who was a healthcare worker with PCR-confirmed SARS-CoV-2 infection or an uninfected control (not recorded which). The CDR3 DNA reads TGCGCCAGCAGCTTGGGCAAAGATACGCAGTATTTT. Protein product: CASSLGKDTQYF.